Below are 16 T cell receptor beta chains sequenced from a single sample in a study of CXCR3-negative and CXCR3-positive naive CD8 T cells. Researchers prepared the TRB cDNA libraries using 5' RACE with UMI labels. TCRdb reprocessed the 5' RACE reads and stores each CDR3 protein as one record, lacking DNA. The sample holds about 90,000 distinct CDR3 sequences. The sequencing sample was made of naive CXCR3- CD8+ T cells from blood. Subset described: CD45RO-CCR7+CD27+CD95- naive CD8+ T cells lacking CXCR3 (TNR3-). The origin of the receptors is a human donor in good health. Some clones in this sample may be carry-over from other donors' samples.

The rearrangement links TRBV27 to TRBJ1-6. The CDR3 consists of 15 residues. The germline CDR1 and CDR2 sequences are MNHEY and SMNVEV (reference sequence). The CDR3 sequence: CASSSRSSYNSPLHF.

The chain employs TRBV28 and TRBJ2-1. CDR1 MDHEN and CDR2 SYDVKM come from the germline V gene. CDR3 length: 13 amino acids. The CDR3 spells CATAGGSYNEQFF.

The V gene is TRBV29-1, the J gene TRBJ2-7; with no DNA, the TCRdb D assignment of TRBD2 cannot be verified. There are 13 residues in the CDR3. The germline V gene has CDR1 SQVTM and CDR2 ANQGSEA. The CDR3 sequence: CSGQSSGRNEQCF.

The chain carries TRBV29-1 and TRBJ2-7; TCRdb names TRBD1, which stays unverified in the absence of DNA. Germline V gene sequence: CDR1 SQVTM, CDR2 ANQGSEA. The CDR3 spans 12 residues. The CDR3 here is CSGTVGGYEQYF.

The genes are TRBV29-1 and TRBJ2-1; there is no DNA to check the TCRdb D call of TRBD1. CDR3 length equals 14 residues. CDR1 is SQVTM, CDR2 ANQGSEA, per germline. CDR3 protein: CSGNRGQGRNEQFF.

The rearrangement joins TRBV7-9 to TRBJ1-1; the TCRdb D gene call, TRBD1, has no DNA to confirm it. Germline CDR1 and CDR2: SEHNR and FQNEAQ (reference sequence). The CDR3 covers 14 residues. The CDR3 here is CASSPRDLNTEAFF.

This clonotype shows up as medium-sized by frequency. The chain has TRBV29-1 and TRBJ1-2; the TRBD1 assignment by TCRdb is unverifiable without DNA. Germline V CDR1 and CDR2: SQVTM, ANQGSEA. The CDR3 extends over 13 amino acids. The CDR3 spells CSVALTGYYGYTF.

V gene TRBV29-1 combines with J gene TRBJ2-7; the D gene TCRdb calls, TRBD1, cannot be checked with no DNA. Germline V gene sequence: CDR1 SQVTM, CDR2 ANQGSEA. The CDR3 spans 14 residues. CDR3 residues: CSVEWGGSTYEQYF.

The genes are TRBV29-1 and TRBJ1-2. The CDR3 is 13 residues long. CDR1 is SQVTM, CDR2 ANQGSEA, per germline. The CDR3 reads CSGGPEGDYGYTF.

The chain recombines TRBV6-4 with TRBJ2-2; TCRdb picks TRBD1, but there is no DNA to check that call. Germline-derived CDR1 and CDR2 are MRHNA and SNTAGT. This CDR3 has 16 residues. This CDR3 reads CASTPEAGGNTGELFF.

The chain employs TRBV9 and TRBJ1-1; TCRdb's assignment of TRBD1 cannot be checked, as there is no DNA. Germline CDR1 is SGDLS and CDR2 is YYNGEE. CDR3 size: 14 residues. The CDR3 region is CASSANRVHTEAFF.

CDR3 residues: CASPPGGYNEQFF. The chain recombines TRBV7-3 with TRBJ2-1; TCRdb picks TRBD1, but there is no DNA to check that call. The CDR3 sequence is 13 residues long. CDR1 is SGHTA, CDR2 FQGTGA, per germline.

The rearrangement joins TRBV24-1 to TRBJ2-1; TCRdb reports TRBD1, a call that lacks DNA to check it against. Per the germline V gene, CDR1 is KGHDR and CDR2 is SFDVKD. This CDR3 is 14 amino acids long. CDR3 in amino acids: CATSEAGTENEQFF.

The chain combines TRBV7-9 with TRBJ2-7; TCRdb names TRBD1, which stays unverified in the absence of DNA. The V gene's germline CDR1 is SEHNR and CDR2 FQNEAQ (reference sequence). This CDR3 is 14 amino acids long. The CDR3 loop is CASSWGGAAYEQYF.

The chain employs TRBV15 and TRBJ2-3; TCRdb proposes TRBD2, but this gene call is untestable without DNA. The germline gives CDR1 LNHNV, CDR2 YYDKDF (reference sequence). The CDR3 has 14 residues. CDR3 sequence: CATSSTAGTDTQYF.

V gene TRBV19 combines with J gene TRBJ2-5; the TCRdb D gene call, TRBD2, has no DNA to confirm it. Germline V gene lookup returns CDR1 LNHDA and CDR2 SQIVND (reference sequence). The length of the CDR3 is 16 residues. The CDR3 sequence is CASKEGASGGPETQYF.